The rows below give T cell receptor beta chains drawn from one sample of a study of blood T cell repertoires in COVID-19. Sequencing was performed with immunoSEQ multiplex PCR; in TCRdb, only in-frame clones are kept and a portion is missing. The data hold 200,000 to 250,000 clones, with 70% to 90% observed a single time. The sequenced sample consisted of peripheral blood. These receptors were taken from a man between 40 and 49 years old with acute or convalescent COVID-19. CDR3s include the opening cysteine and the closing phenylalanine or tryptophan. The D gene is left open where the match is weak. Not every row has a clone size; where given, it reads once, few, many or a size class.

D: TRBD1
size: NA
V: TRBV4-1
J: TRBJ1-5
DNA: TGCGCCAGCAGCTTAGACCCAGGGGGAGGTCAGCCCCAGCATTTT
CDR3: CASSLDPGGGQPQHF

D: TRBD1
size: NA
V: TRBV24-1
J: TRBJ2-6
DNA: TGTGCCACCAGTGATTTTGGGACAGGGGTTGGGGCCAACGTCCTGACTTTC
CDR3: CATSDFGTGVGANVLTF

D: TRBD1
size: few
V: TRBV4-3
J: TRBJ1-2
DNA: TGCGCCAGCAGCCAAGATCCACAGGGGGGTAACTATGGCTACACCTTC
CDR3: CASSQDPQGGNYGYTF

D: NA
size: NA
V: TRBV5-5
J: TRBJ1-6
DNA: TGTGCCAGCAGCTTGGAAGGGGCGAAGAATTCACCCCTCCACTTT
CDR3: CASSLEGAKNSPLHF

D: NA
size: few
V: TRBV2
J: TRBJ2-2
DNA: TGTGCCAGCAGGGTCCCCACTGTCCTACGGGGGACCGGGGAGCTGTTTTTT
CDR3: CASRVPTVLRGTGELFF

D: TRBD1
size: NA
V: TRBV6-5
J: TRBJ1-5
DNA: TGTGCCAGCAGTACCACAGGGGTAGGCAATCAGCCCCAGCATTTT
CDR3: CASSTTGVGNQPQHF

D: NA
size: NA
V: TRBV1
J: TRBJ1-2
DNA: TGCACCAGCAGCCGGAGAGCCCACAGGAGCTCGTCCGGCTACACCTTC
CDR3: CTSSRRAHRSSSGYTF

D: NA
size: NA
V: TRBV6-5
J: TRBJ2-2
DNA: TGTGCCAGCAGTTACTCTAGGGGGAACAAGGGCGGGGAGCTGTTTTTT
CDR3: CASSYSRGNKGGELFF

D: NA
size: once
V: TRBV5-4
J: TRBJ1-1
DNA: TGTGCCAGCAGCTTGGGCGGGAACACTGAAGCTTTCTTT
CDR3: CASSLGGNTEAFF

D: NA
size: NA
V: TRBV6-5
J: TRBJ1-6
DNA: TGTGCCAGCAGTTACATCGGGTCCGATAATTCACCCCTCCACTTT
CDR3: CASSYIGSDNSPLHF

D: NA
size: NA
V: TRBV7-3
J: TRBJ1-6
DNA: TGTGCCAGCAGCCTGTCGGGGGGGCAGGATAATTCACCCCTCCACTTT
CDR3: CASSLSGGQDNSPLHF

D: NA
size: NA
V: TRBV5-1
J: TRBJ2-3
DNA: TGCGCCAGCAGCCCATTAGTAGCGTCCACAGATACGCAGTATTTT
CDR3: CASSPLVASTDTQYF

D: NA
size: NA
V: TRBV9
J: TRBJ1-1
DNA: NA
CDR3: CASSVGPGNTEAFF

D: NA
size: NA
V: TRBV6-2/TRBV6-3
J: TRBJ1-5
DNA: TGTGCCAGCAGTTCCACGAGCGGGCCATTCGTCTTTTATAGCAATCAGCCCCAGCATTTT
CDR3: CASSSTSGPFVFYSNQPQHF

D: NA
size: once
V: TRBV5-6
J: TRBJ1-5
DNA: TGTGCCAGCAGCTTGGAGGGGGGGACCAGGCAGCCCCAGCATTTT
CDR3: CASSLEGGTRQPQHF

D: TRBD1
size: NA
V: TRBV7-2
J: TRBJ2-7
DNA: TGTGCCAGCAGCTTTCGGACAGGGGATAAGACCTACGAGCAGTACTTC
CDR3: CASSFRTGDKTYEQYF

D: NA
size: NA
V: TRBV7-9
J: TRBJ2-3
DNA: TGTGCCAGCAGCTTAGGGCGGGATACGCAGTATTTT
CDR3: CASSLGRDTQYF

D: TRBD1
size: NA
V: TRBV9
J: TRBJ1-5
DNA: TGTGCCAGCAGTTCGGGACAGGAGAATCAGCCCCAGCATTTT
CDR3: CASSSGQENQPQHF

D: NA
size: NA
V: TRBV10-3
J: TRBJ2-1
DNA: TGTGCCATCAGTGATTTGGCTTACAATGAGCAGTTCTTC
CDR3: CAISDLAYNEQFF

D: NA
size: NA
V: TRBV4-3
J: TRBJ1-3
DNA: TGCGCCAGCAGCCAAGATTGGGGGGACACCATATATTTT
CDR3: CASSQDWGDTIYF

D: NA
size: once
V: TRBV4-1
J: TRBJ1-1
DNA: TGCGCCAGCAGCCAGCAAGGACAGTACACTGAAGCTTTCTTT
CDR3: CASSQQGQYTEAFF

D: TRBD1
size: NA
V: TRBV6-6
J: TRBJ1-3
DNA: TGTGCCAGCAGAATGGACAGGGATGCAAACACCATATATTTT
CDR3: CASRMDRDANTIYF

D: NA
size: NA
V: TRBV7-2
J: TRBJ2-6
DNA: TGTGCCAGCAGCTTAGTACAGAATGGGGCCAACGTCCTGACTTTC
CDR3: CASSLVQNGANVLTF

D: NA
size: NA
V: TRBV6-2/TRBV6-3
J: TRBJ1-4
DNA: TGTGCCAGCAGTTCCATCGGAGGAACTAATGAAAAACTGTTTTTT
CDR3: CASSSIGGTNEKLFF

D: TRBD2
size: NA
V: TRBV29-1
J: TRBJ2-1
DNA: TGCAGCGTCCTAGCGGGGGCCCAGAGTCATGAGCAGTTCTTC
CDR3: CSVLAGAQSHEQFF

D: TRBD1
size: NA
V: TRBV5-1
J: TRBJ1-1
DNA: TGCGCCAGCAGTCGTTCGCAGGGGGCTACTGAAGCTTTCTTT
CDR3: CASSRSQGATEAFF

D: TRBD2
size: NA
V: TRBV6-5
J: TRBJ2-7
DNA: TGTGCCAGCGAGGGGGCGAGCGGGGGGGCAAACGAGCAGTACTTC
CDR3: CASEGASGGANEQYF

D: NA
size: NA
V: TRBV11-2
J: TRBJ1-1
DNA: TGTGCCAGCAGCTTGGCTTTGAACACTGAAGCTTTCTTT
CDR3: CASSLALNTEAFF

D: NA
size: few
V: TRBV12-3/TRBV12-4
J: TRBJ1-1
DNA: TGTGCCAGCAGCCCGGTCCCCACTGAAGCTTTCTTT
CDR3: CASSPVPTEAFF

D: TRBD1
size: NA
V: TRBV19
J: TRBJ1-1
DNA: TGTGCCAGTCGAAACACACCCTCGGGACAGGGCTCTGAAGCTTTCTTT
CDR3: CASRNTPSGQGSEAFF

D: NA
size: NA
V: TRBV4-3
J: TRBJ1-1
DNA: TGCGCCAGCAGCCAAGATAATGGCAGGGCCACTGAAGCTTTCTTT
CDR3: CASSQDNGRATEAFF

D: NA
size: NA
V: TRBV12-5
J: TRBJ2-7
DNA: TGTGCTAGTGGTTCAGACTTAGACTCCTACGAGCAGTACTTC
CDR3: CASGSDLDSYEQYF

D: TRBD1
size: NA
V: TRBV9
J: TRBJ2-1
DNA: TGTGCCAGCAGCGAGCCTCCGGGACAGGGTTCCTACAATGAGCAGTTCTTC
CDR3: CASSEPPGQGSYNEQFF

D: TRBD1
size: NA
V: TRBV7-3
J: TRBJ1-1
DNA: TGTGCCAGCAGCTGGACAGGGGCGAACACTGAAGCTTTCTTT
CDR3: CASSWTGANTEAFF

D: TRBD1
size: NA
V: TRBV2
J: TRBJ1-2
DNA: TGTGCCAGCAGTGAACGGGGACAGGGATACTATGGCTACACCTTC
CDR3: CASSERGQGYYGYTF